Shown below are 5 T cell receptor beta chains from a single sample sequenced in a study of cytomegalovirus exposure and HLA in healthy donors. The PCR employed 60 Vbeta primers together with 13 Jbeta primers. Clones were sequenced by immunoSEQ multiplex PCR, and TCRdb holds only the in-frame ones, with some missing. This table holds 180,000 or so clones, more than 65% found once. Sequenced input: PBMCs. These receptors were obtained from a female donor in good health and CMV-seronegative.

This clone has more than one count but fewer than ten. The V gene is TRBV27, the J gene TRBJ1-1, with D hard to call. Germline values: CDR1 MNHEY, CDR2 SMNVEV (reference sequence). This CDR3 contains 15 residues. Trimming shortened V by 3 bases and J by 0 bases, and 11 bases separated the two germline ends. The CDR3 reads CASSLSGVLNTEAFF. The CDR3 coding sequence is TGTGCCAGCAGTTTGTCCGGGGTTCTGAACACTGAAGCTTTCTTT.

This chain uses TRBV6-5 with TRBJ2-7; TRBD1 is a possible D gene (6 bases). Germline CDR1 is MNHEY and CDR2 is SVGAGI. The germline V and J ends were trimmed by 5 bases and 6 bases, with 17 bases remaining between them. The CDR3 sequence is 14 residues long. The CDR3 DNA reads as TGTGCCAGCAGTGCACCGGGACAAGACGCCGAGCAGTACTTC. It yields the protein CASSAPGQDAEQYF.

This chain links TRBV6-5 with TRBJ2-5; TRBD2 matches at 7 bases. Matching the DNA end better, TRBJ2-7 makes the J call doubtful. Germline-derived CDR1 and CDR2 are MNHEY and SVGAGI. This CDR3 has 14 residues. This CDR3 is CASSYVGTIYEQYF. CDR3 DNA sequence: TGTGCCAGCAGTTACGTGGGGACTATCTACGAGCAGTACTTC.

This clone appeared a few times. The V call is TRBV5-1, the J call TRBJ1-1; 8 positions agree with TRBD1. This CDR3 region has 16 residues. With 4 bases clipped from V and 8 bases from J, the junction kept 16 bases outside the gene matches. Germline lookup yields CDR1 SGHRS and CDR2 YFSETQ. CDR3 loop: CASSLKWTGNEVEAFF. The DNA of the CDR3 is TGCGCCAGCAGCCTTAAATGGACAGGGAATGAGGTGGAAGCTTTCTTT.

The chain is built from TRBV27 and TRBJ2-2, with 7 bases matching TRBD1. This CDR3 spans 16 amino acids. Looked up from germline, CDR1 is MNHEY and CDR2 is SMNVEV (reference sequence). With V trimmed by 5 bases and J by 8 bases, 14 bases remained unmatched. The CDR3 sequence is CASSTRTGSLGGELFF. Written as DNA, the CDR3 is TGTGCCAGCAGTACTCGGACAGGATCACTAGGGGGGGAGCTGTTTTTT.